Each of the 19 T cell receptor beta chains below was sequenced from the same sample in a study of T cells of healthy individuals. TCRdb ran MiXCR on the 5' RACE reads and lists one entry per CDR3 protein. The data contain about 96,000 distinct CDR3 sequences, approximately 16% of them seen just once; the ten biggest clones take up around 6.5%. The source of these receptors is a human donor in good health.

The CDR3 sequence is CASSLVSSYGYTF. For the CDR3, the DNA is TGTGCCAGCAGCTTAGTGAGTTCCTATGGCTACACCTTC. The gene calls are TRBV7-9 and TRBJ1-2; D remains unclear. Germline V gene data show CDR1 as SEHNR and CDR2 as FQNEAQ (reference sequence). The V gene lost 1 base and the J gene lost 4 bases, with 7 bases spanning the gap. CDR3 length: 13 residues.

V usage is TRBV15 and J usage is TRBJ2-1; 8 bases agree with TRBD2. The V segment lost 0 bases and the J segment 4 bases; nucleotides outside the gene matches: 5. The CDR3 is 16 residues long. CDR1 is LNHNV and CDR2 is YYDKDF in the germline V gene (reference sequence). The CDR3 DNA sequence: TGTGCCACCAGCAGAGAGGCGGGAGGAGGTTACAATGAGCAGTTCTTC. Translated: CATSREAGGGYNEQFF.

The chain joins TRBV12-3 or TRBV12-4 to TRBJ2-1; 10 nucleotides agree with TRBD1. The length of the CDR3 is 16 residues. V lost 5 bases, J lost 1 base, and 5 bases stayed unmatched. The CDR3 sequence: CASSQRGQGSYNEQFF. The CDR3 DNA reads as TGTGCCAGCAGTCAACGGGGACAGGGGTCCTACAATGAGCAGTTCTTC.

There are many counts of this clonotype. The chain has TRBV29-1 and TRBJ1-4; D gene unclear. Deletions cut 4 bases from V and 0 bases from J, with 9 bases between. The V gene's germline CDR1 is SQVTM and CDR2 ANQGSEA. This CDR3 has 14 residues. CDR3 protein: CSVVGSATNEKLFF. In DNA form, the CDR3 reads TGCAGCGTTGTTGGCTCGGCAACTAATGAAAAACTGTTTTTT. Full variable domain (missing parts from reference TRBV29-1 and TRBJ1-4): SAVISQKPSRDICQRGTSLTIQCQVDSQVTMMFWYRQQPGQSLTLIATANQGSEATYESGFVIDKFPISRPNLTFSTLTVSNMSPEDSSIYLCSVVGSATNEKLFFGSGTQLSVL.

The sample holds many counts of this clonotype. V is TRBV4-2 and J is TRBJ2-7; no clear D gene. V was shortened by 4 bases and J by 1 base, with 14 bases between the two germline ends. Germline CDR1 is LGHNA and CDR2 is YNFKEQ. The CDR3 totals 15 residues. The CDR3 DNA reads as TGTGCCAGCAGCCCCAGCAGGATAAGGTCCTACGAGCAGTACTTC. Amino acids: CASSPSRIRSYEQYF.

This chain connects TRBV15 to TRBJ2-7; D gene ambiguous. Trimming took off 2 bases at V and 1 base at J, with 9 bases between the two ends. The CDR3 runs to 14 residues. CDR1 LNHNV and CDR2 YYDKDF come from the germline V gene (reference sequence). As DNA, the CDR3 is TGTGCCACCAGCAGAAGGGCCCCGTCCTACGAGCAGTACTTC. Residues: CATSRRAPSYEQYF.

This clonotype appeared many times. The gene calls are TRBV4-3 and TRBJ1-5; possible D gene TRBD1, 6 bases. CDR3 size: 15 residues. V was shortened by 0 bases and J by 9 bases, with 15 bases between the two germline ends. Germline V gene lookup returns CDR1 LGHNA and CDR2 YSLEER. The CDR3 region has the DNA TGCGCCAGCAGCCAAGATTGGGCAGGGGAGCGGCCCCAGCATTTT. Translating gives CASSQDWAGERPQHF.

The CDR3 DNA is TGTGCCAGCAGTTTAGCCCCCGGGGAGGAGCGCAATGAGCAGTTCTTC. Amino acids: CASSLAPGEERNEQFF. The rearrangement uses TRBV12-3 or TRBV12-4 and TRBJ2-1; D may be TRBD2 (6 bases). CDR3 size: 16 residues. Trimming left V 0 bases short and J 6 bases short, with 15 bases between.

This chain uses TRBV27 with TRBJ2-4; perhaps TRBD2 as D (5 bases). Germline assignment: CDR1 MNHEY and CDR2 SMNVEV (reference sequence). This CDR3 region has 16 residues. The V gene lost 2 bases and the J gene lost 2 bases, with 13 bases spanning the gap. The DNA for the CDR3 is TGTGCCAGCAGTTTAGGCTCTCCGGGGACCAAAAACATTCAGTACTTC. Encoded protein: CASSLGSPGTKNIQYF.

This clonotype was counted only a few times. The chain couples TRBV4-3 to TRBJ1-3; D is unclear. Per the germline V gene, CDR1 is LGHNA and CDR2 is YSLEER. CDR3 length: 15 amino acids. The V end was cut by 0 bases, the J end by 4 bases, with 10 bases between. The CDR3 region is CASSQDGDYGNTIYF. Written as DNA, the CDR3 is TGCGCCAGCAGCCAAGATGGGGATTACGGAAACACCATATATTTT.

This rearrangement joins TRBV10-3 to TRBJ1-1, with a weak D call TRBD1 (5 bases). The germline CDR1 and CDR2 sequences are ENHRY and SYGVKD. V was clipped by 0 bases and J by 0 bases, with 8 bases between them. This CDR3 region has 15 residues. CDR3 amino acids: CAISESPDMNTEAFF. CDR3 nucleotide sequence: TGTGCCATCAGTGAGTCGCCGGACATGAACACTGAAGCTTTCTTT.

This clonotype was observed a few times. DNA of the CDR3: TGTGCCAGCAGTTTGGTATCGCAAGATACGCAGTATTTT. Protein: CASSLVSQDTQYF. This chain joins TRBV28 and TRBJ2-3, with D uncertain. The germline V gene has CDR1 MDHEN and CDR2 SYDVKM. CDR3 length equals 13 residues. V shed 3 bases and J shed 5 bases, with 9 bases lying between them.

The chain joins TRBV4-3 to TRBJ1-5; TRBD1 might be the D (6 bases). CDR1 is LGHNA, CDR2 YSLEER, per germline. The V and J ends lost 2 bases and 8 bases respectively, with 16 bases between them. This CDR3 is 15 amino acids long. The CDR3 loop reads CASSQNTGLGKPQHF. CDR3 coding DNA: TGCGCCAGCAGCCAAAACACAGGGTTGGGGAAGCCCCAGCATTTT.

The chain joins TRBV25-1 to TRBJ1-4; TRBD1 aligns across 8 bases. Per germline, CDR1 MGHDK and CDR2 SYGVNS. Trimming cost V 8 bases and J 7 bases; bases outside gene matches: 9. This CDR3 region has 14 residues. In DNA, the CDR3 is TGTGCCAGCCGGAAGACAGGGGCCGGTGAAAAACTGTTTTTT. Its translation: CASRKTGAGEKLFF.

This clonotype has at least ten counts. V is TRBV28 and J is TRBJ2-7; tentatively, D is TRBD2 (6 bases). Germline assignment: CDR1 MDHEN and CDR2 SYDVKM. This CDR3 is 15 amino acids long. Trimming removed 8 bases at V and 3 bases at J, with 20 bases between. CDR3 residues: CASALPRDENYEQYF. The CDR3 DNA sequence: TGTGCCAGCGCCCTGCCGCGGGATGAAAACTACGAGCAGTACTTC.

In this sample, this clonotype turned up many times. The CDR3 DNA sequence: TGTGCCAGCAGTTGGTTCGAGGGGGCCGCTTACAATGAGCAGTTCTTC. It is translated as CASSWFEGAAYNEQFF. The chain has TRBV6-5 and TRBJ2-1, with 7 bases fitting TRBD1. The CDR3 spans 16 residues. CDR1 MNHEY and CDR2 SVGAGI come from the germline V gene. V was pared by 4 bases and J by 4 bases, with 10 bases of the junction left unmatched.

J is TRBJ1-2 and V is TRBV23-1; 8 bases match TRBD1. TRBV23-1 has ORF status, its function being uncertain. The V segment lost 3 bases and the J segment 1 base; nucleotides outside the gene matches: 4. The CDR3 contains 15 residues. CDR3 DNA sequence: TGCGCCAGCAGTCAGGGACAGGAATTTAACTATGGCTACACCTTC. It encodes CASSQGQEFNYGYTF.

This clonotype was counted many times. The V gene is TRBV28, the J gene TRBJ1-2; no definite D call. The V and J ends lost 6 bases and 4 bases respectively, with 21 bases between them. The germline CDR1 and CDR2 sequences are MDHEN and SYDVKM. The length of the CDR3 is 16 residues. In nucleotides, the CDR3 is TGTGCCAGCAGCCATGAACCCTCCGGAGAAGTCTATGGCTACACCTTC. It is translated as CASSHEPSGEVYGYTF.

This sequence joins TRBV3-1 and TRBJ1-1; D is unclear. Germline V lookup: CDR1 LGHDT, CDR2 YNNKEL (reference sequence). The V gene lost 0 bases and the J gene lost 5 bases, with 10 bases spanning the gap. This CDR3 is 14 amino acids long. The CDR3 sequence is CASSQDVSWTEAFF. The CDR3 DNA reads TGTGCCAGCAGCCAAGATGTAAGTTGGACTGAAGCTTTCTTT.